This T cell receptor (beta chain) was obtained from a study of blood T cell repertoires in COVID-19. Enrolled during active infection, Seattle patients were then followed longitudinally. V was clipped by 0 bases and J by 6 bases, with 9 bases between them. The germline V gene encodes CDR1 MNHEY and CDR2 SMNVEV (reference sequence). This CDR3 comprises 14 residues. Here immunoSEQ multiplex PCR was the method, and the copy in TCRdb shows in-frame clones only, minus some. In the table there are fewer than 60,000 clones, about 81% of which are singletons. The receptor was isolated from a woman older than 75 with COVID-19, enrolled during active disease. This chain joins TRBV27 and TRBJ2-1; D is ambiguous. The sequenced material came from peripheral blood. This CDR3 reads CASSLSRVANEQFF. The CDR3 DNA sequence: TGTGCCAGCAGTTTATCGCGCGTAGCCAATGAGCAGTTCTTC.